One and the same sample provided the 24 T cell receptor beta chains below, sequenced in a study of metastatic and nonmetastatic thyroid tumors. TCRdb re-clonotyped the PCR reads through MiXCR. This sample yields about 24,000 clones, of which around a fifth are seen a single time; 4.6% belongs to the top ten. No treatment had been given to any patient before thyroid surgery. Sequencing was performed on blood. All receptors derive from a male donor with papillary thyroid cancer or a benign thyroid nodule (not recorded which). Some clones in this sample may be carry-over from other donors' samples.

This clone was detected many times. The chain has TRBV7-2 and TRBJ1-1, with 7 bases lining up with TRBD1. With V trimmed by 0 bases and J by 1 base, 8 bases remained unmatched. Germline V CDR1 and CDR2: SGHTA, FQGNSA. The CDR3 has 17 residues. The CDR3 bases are TGTGCCAGCAGCTTAGCTTACAGGGGCAAACGGAACACTGAAGCTTTCTTT. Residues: CASSLAYRGKRNTEAFF.

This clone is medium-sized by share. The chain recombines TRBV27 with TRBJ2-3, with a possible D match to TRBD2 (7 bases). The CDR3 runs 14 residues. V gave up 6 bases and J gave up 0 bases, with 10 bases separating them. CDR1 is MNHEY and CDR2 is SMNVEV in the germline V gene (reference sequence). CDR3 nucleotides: TGTGCCAGCAGGGAGGGGGGGAGCACAGATACGCAGTATTTT. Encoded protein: CASREGGSTDTQYF.

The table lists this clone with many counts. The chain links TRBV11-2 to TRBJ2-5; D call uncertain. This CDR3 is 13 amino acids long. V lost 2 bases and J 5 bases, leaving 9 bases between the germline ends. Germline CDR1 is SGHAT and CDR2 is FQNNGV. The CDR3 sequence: CASSLRLAETQYF. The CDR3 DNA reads TGTGCCAGCAGCTTACGACTCGCGGAGACCCAGTACTTC.

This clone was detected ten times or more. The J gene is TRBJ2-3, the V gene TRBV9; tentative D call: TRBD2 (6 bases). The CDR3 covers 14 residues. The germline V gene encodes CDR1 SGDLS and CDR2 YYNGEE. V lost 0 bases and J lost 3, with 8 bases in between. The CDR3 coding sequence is TGTGCCAGCAGCGTAGCGGGAGCTACAGATACGCAGTATTTT. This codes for CASSVAGATDTQYF.

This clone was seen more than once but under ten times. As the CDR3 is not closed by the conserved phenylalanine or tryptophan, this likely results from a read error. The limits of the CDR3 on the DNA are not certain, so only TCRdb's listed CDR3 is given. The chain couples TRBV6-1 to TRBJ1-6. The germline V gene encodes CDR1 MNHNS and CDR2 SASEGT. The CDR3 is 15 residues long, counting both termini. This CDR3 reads CAKRRRAASDSPIHL.

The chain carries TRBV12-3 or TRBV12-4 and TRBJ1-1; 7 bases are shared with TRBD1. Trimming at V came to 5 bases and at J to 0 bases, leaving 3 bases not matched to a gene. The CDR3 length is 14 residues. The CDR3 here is CASSRDSVNTEAFF. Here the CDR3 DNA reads TGTGCCAGCAGTCGGGACAGTGTGAACACTGAAGCTTTCTTT.

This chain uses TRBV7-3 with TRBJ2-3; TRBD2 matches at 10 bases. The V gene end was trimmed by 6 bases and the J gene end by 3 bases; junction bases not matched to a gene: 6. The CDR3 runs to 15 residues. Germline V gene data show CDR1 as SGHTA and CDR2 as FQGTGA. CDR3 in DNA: TGTGCCAGCAGAACCCTAGCGGGAGCGACAGATACGCAGTATTTT. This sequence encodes CASRTLAGATDTQYF.

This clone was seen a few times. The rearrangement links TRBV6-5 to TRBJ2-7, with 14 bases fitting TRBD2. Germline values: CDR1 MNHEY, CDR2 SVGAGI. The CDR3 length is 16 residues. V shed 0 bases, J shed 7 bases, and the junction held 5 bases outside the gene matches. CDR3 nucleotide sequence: TGTGCCAGCAGTTACTCGAGGACTAGCGGGGGGTATGAGCAGTACTTC. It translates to CASSYSRTSGGYEQYF.

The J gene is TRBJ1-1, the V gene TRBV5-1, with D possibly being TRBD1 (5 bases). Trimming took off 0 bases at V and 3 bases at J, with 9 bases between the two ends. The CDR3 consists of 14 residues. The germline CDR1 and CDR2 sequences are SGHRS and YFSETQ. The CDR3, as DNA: TGCGCCAGCAGCTTGGCGGGGGGTTACACTGAAGCTTTCTTT. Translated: CASSLAGGYTEAFF.

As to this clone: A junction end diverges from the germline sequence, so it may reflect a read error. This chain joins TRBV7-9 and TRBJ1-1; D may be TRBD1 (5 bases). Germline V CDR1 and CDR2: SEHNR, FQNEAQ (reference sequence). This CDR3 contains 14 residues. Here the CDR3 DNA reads TGTGCCAGCAGGCAACGAACAGGTGGGGGTGAAGATTTCTTT. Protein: CASRQRTGGGEDFF.

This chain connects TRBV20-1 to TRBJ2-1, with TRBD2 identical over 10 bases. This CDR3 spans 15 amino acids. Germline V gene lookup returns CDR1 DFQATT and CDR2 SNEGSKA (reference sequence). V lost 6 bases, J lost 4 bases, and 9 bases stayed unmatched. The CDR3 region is CSAPLRTSGYNEQFF. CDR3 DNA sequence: TGCAGTGCCCCCCTTCGGACTAGCGGTTACAATGAGCAGTTCTTC.

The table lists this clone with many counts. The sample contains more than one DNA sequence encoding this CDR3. CDR3 DNA sequence: TGTGCCAGCATTCCCCGGAAGGCTAGCGGGCAAGAGACCCAGTACTTC. This sequence encodes CASIPRKASGQETQYF. The rearrangement links TRBV2 to TRBJ2-5; 8 bases line up with TRBD2. The V and J ends lost 7 bases and 2 bases, in that order; junction bases with no gene match: 12. The germline V gene has CDR1 SNHLY and CDR2 FYNNEI. The CDR3 contains 16 residues.

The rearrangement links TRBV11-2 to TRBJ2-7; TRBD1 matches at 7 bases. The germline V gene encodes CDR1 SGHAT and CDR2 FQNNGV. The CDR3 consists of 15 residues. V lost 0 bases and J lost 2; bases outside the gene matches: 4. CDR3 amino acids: CASSLDWTGAYEQYF. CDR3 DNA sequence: TGTGCCAGCAGCTTAGATTGGACAGGAGCCTACGAGCAGTACTTC.

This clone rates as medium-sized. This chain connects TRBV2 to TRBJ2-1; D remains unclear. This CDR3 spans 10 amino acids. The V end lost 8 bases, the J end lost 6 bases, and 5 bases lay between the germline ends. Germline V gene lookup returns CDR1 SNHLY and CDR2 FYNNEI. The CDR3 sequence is CASGGNEQFF. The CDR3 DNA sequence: TGTGCCAGCGGCGGCAATGAGCAGTTCTTC. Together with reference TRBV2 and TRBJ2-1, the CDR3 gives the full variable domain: EPEVTQTPSHQVTQMGQEVILRCVPISNHLYFYWYRQILGQKVEFLVSFYNNEISEKSEIFDDQFSVERPDGSNFTLKIRSTKLEDSAMYFCASGGNEQFFGPGTRLTVL.

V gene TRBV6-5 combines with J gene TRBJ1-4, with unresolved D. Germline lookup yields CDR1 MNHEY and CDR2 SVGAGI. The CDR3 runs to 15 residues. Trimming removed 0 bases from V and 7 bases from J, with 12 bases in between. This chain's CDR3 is CASSYSRRSGEKLFF. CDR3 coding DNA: TGTGCCAGCAGTTACTCGAGGAGGTCTGGTGAAAAACTGTTTTTT.

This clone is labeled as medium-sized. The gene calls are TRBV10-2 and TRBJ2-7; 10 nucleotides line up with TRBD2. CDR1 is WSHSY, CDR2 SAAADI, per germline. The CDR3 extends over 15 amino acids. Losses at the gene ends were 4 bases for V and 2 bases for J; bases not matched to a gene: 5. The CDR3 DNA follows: TGCGCCAGCAGTGCAACTAGCGGGAAGCCCTACGAGCAGTACTTC. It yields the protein CASSATSGKPYEQYF.

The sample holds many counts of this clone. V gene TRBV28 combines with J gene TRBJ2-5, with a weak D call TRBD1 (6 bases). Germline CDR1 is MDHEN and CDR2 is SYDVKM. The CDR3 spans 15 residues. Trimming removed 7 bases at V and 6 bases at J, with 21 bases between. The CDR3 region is CASNTAGEYLQTQYF. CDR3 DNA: TGTGCCAGCAATACCGCAGGGGAATATTTGCAGACCCAGTACTTC. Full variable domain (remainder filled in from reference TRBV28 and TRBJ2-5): DVKVTQSSRYLVKRTGEKVFLECVQDMDHENMFWYRQDPGLGLRLIYFSYDVKMKEKGDIPEGYSVSREKKERFSLILESASTNQTSMYLCASNTAGEYLQTQYFGPGTRLLVL.

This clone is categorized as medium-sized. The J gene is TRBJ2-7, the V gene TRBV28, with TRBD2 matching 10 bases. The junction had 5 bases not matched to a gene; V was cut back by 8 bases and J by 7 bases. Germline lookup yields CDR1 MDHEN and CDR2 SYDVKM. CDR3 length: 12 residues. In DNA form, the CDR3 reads TGTGCCAGCTCCGCTAGCGGGAGAGAGCAGTACTTC. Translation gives CASSASGREQYF.

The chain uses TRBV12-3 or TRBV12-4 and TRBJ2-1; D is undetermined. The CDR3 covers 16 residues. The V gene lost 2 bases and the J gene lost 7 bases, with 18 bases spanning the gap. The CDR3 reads CASSLRETLLRNEQFF. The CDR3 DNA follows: TGTGCCAGCAGTTTACGCGAGACCCTCCTGAGGAATGAGCAGTTCTTC.

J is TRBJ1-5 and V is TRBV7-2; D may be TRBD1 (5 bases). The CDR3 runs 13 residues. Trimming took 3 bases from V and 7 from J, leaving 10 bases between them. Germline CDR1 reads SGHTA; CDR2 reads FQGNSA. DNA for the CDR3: TGTGCCAGCAGCTTGGGACCGTGGCAGCCCCAGCATTTT. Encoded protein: CASSLGPWQPQHF. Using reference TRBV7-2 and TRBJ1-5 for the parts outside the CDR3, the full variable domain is GAGVSQSPSNKVTEKGKDVELRCDPISGHTALYWYRQSLGQGLEFLIYFQGNSAPDKSGLPSDRFSAERTGGSVSTLTIQRTQQEDSAVYLCASSLGPWQPQHFGDGTRLSIL.

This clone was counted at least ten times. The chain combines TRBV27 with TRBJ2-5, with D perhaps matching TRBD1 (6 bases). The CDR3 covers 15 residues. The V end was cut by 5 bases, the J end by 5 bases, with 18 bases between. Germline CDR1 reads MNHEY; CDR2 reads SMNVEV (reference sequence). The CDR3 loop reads CASSLRYRDWETQYF. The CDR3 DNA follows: TGTGCCAGCAGTCTTCGGTACAGGGATTGGGAGACCCAGTACTTC.

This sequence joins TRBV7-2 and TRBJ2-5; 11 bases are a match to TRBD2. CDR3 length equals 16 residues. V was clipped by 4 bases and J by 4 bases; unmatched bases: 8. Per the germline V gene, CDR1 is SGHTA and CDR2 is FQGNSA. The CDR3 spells CASSSIIAGGAETQYF. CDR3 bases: TGTGCCAGCAGCTCGATCATAGCGGGAGGGGCAGAGACCCAGTACTTC.

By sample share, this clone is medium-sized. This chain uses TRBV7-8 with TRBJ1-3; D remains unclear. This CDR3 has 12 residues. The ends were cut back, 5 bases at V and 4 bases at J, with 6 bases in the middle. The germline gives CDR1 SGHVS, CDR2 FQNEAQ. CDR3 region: CASSPRGNTIYF. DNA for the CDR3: TGTGCCAGCAGCCCACGCGGAAACACCATATATTTT.

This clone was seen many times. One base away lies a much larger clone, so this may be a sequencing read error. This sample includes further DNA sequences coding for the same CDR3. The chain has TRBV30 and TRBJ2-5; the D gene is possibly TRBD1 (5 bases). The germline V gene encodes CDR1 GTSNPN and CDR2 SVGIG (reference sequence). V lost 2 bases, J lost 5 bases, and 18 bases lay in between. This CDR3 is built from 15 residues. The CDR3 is CAWSIGQGGSETQYF. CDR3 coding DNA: TGTGCCTGGAGTATCGGGCAGGGTGGCAGTGAGACCCAGTACTTC.